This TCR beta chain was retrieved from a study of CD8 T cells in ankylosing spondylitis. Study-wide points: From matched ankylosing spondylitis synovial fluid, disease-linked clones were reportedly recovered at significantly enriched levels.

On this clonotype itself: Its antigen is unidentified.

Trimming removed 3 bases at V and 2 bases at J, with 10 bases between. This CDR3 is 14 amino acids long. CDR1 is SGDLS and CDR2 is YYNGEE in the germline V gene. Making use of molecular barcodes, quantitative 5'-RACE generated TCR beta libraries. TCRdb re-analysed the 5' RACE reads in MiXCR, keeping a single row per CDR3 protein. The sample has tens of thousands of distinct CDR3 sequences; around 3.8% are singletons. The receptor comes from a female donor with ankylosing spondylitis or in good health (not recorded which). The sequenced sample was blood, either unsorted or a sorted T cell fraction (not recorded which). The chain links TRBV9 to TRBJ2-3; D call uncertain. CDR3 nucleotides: TGTGCCAGCAGCGCCGATCTATTCACAGATACGCAGTATTTT. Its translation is CASSADLFTDTQYF. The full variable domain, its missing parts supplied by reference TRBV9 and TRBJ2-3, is DSGVTQTPKHLITATGQRVTLRCSPRSGDLSVYWYQQSLDQGLQFLIQYYNGEERAKGNILERFSAQQFPDLHSELNLSSLELGDSALYFCASSADLFTDTQYFGPGTRLTVL.